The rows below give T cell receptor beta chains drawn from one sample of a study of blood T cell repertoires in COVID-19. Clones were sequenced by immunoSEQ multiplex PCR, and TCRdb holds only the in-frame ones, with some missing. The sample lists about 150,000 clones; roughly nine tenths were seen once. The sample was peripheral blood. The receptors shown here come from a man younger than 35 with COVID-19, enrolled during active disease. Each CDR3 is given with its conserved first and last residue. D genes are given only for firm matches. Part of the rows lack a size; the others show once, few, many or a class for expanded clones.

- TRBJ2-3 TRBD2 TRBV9 TGTGCCAGCAGCCCAGCGGGAGGGTTCACAGATACGCAGTATTTT CASSPAGGFTDTQYF
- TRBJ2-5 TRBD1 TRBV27 TGTGCCAGCAGTATAAGGGACAGACAGCAAGAGACCCAGTACTTC CASSIRDRQQETQYF
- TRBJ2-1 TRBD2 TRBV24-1 TGTGCCACCAGTGATTGGAGCGGGAGGGGTAACAATGAGCAGTTCTTC CATSDWSGRGNNEQFF
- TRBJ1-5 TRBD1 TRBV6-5 TGTGCCAGCACCAAAGCAGGGGGCGGTCAGCCCCAGCATTTT CASTKAGGGQPQHF
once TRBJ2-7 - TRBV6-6 TGTGCCAGCAGATCAAGGGAGACCTACGAGCAGTACTTC CASRSRETYEQYF
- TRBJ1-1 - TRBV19 TGTGCCAGTAGATCTGGGAGGAACACTGAAGCTTTCTTT CASRSGRNTEAFF
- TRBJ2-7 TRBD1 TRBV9 TGTGCCAGCAGCCCACCGGGACAGTCCTACGAGCAGTACTTC CASSPPGQSYEQYF
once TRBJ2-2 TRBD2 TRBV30 TGTGCCTGGAGTGAGTGGGGCGGGAGGACGGTCGGGGAGCTGTTTTTT CAWSEWGGRTVGELFF
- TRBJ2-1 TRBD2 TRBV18 TGTGCCAGCTCACCCGGAGGGCTAGCGGGAGTAAATGAGCAGTTCTTC CASSPGGLAGVNEQFF
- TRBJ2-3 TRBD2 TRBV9 TGTGCCAGCAGCGTCGATTTCTTAGCGGGGGCCCAGTATTTT CASSVDFLAGAQYF
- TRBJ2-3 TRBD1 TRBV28 TGTGCCAGCAGCCGACCTACAGGGGGCACAGATACGCAGTATTTT CASSRPTGGTDTQYF
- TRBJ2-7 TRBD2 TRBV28 TGTGCCAGCAGACATCTATACGAGGGAGGGACCTACGAGCAGTACTTC CASRHLYEGGTYEQYF
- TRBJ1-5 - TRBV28 TGTGCCAGCAGTTTTCTGGGGCACAATCAGCCCCAGCATTTT CASSFLGHNQPQHF
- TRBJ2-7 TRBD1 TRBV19 TGTGCCAGTAGTATCGGACAGGGGAATCACTACTTC CASSIGQGNHYF
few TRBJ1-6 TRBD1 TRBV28 TGTGCCAGCAGCAAACAGGGGAATTCACCCCTCCACTTT CASSKQGNSPLHF
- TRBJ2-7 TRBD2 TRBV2 TGTGCCAGCAGTCCCGGGGCTAGCGGCTCGGGGGAGCAGTACTTC CASSPGASGSGEQYF
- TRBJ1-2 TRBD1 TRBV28 TGTGCCAGCAGGACAGGGGGCGATGGCTACACCTTC CASRTGGDGYTF
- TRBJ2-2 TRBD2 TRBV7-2 TGTGCCAGCAGTCTTGATACTAGCGGGAGAAACACCGGGGAGCTGTTTTTT CASSLDTSGRNTGELFF
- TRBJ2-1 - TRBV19 TGTGCCAGTAGTATGCAGGGCCGCTCCTACAATGAGCAGTTCTTC CASSMQGRSYNEQFF
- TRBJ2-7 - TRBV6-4 TGTGCCAGCATAAAAAAGGAGGCTTCCTACGAGCAGTACTTC CASIKKEASYEQYF
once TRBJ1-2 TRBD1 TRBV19 TGTGCCAGTAGTATCGGGGACAGGGGGCTTACCTATGGCTACACCTTC CASSIGDRGLTYGYTF
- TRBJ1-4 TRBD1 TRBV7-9 TGTGCCAGCAGCTTACCAGGGGGCGGTGAAAAACTGCTTTTT CASSLPGGGEKLLF
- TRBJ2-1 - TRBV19 TGTGCCAGTAGTATGAAAGATTGGGGAGAGGTTAACTACAATGAGCAGTTCTTC CASSMKDWGEVNYNEQFF
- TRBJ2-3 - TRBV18 TGTGCCAGCTCCCTCCTTGATACGCAGTATTTT CASSLLDTQYF
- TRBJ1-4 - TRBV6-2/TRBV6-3 TGTGCCAGCAGTTACTCGTCGCAGGATGAAAAACTGTTTTTT CASSYSSQDEKLFF
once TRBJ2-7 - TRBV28 TGTGCCAGCACCGGACTACCCGTAACCAATGAGCAGTACTTC CASTGLPVTNEQYF
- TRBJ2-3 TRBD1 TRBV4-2 TGTGCCAGCAGCCTCCGGACAGGGGGATTCACAGATACGCAGTATTTT CASSLRTGGFTDTQYF
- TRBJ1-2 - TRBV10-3 TGTGCCATCAGTCGACCCGGAGCTAACTATGGCTACACCTTC CAISRPGANYGYTF
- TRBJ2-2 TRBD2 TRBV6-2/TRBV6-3 TGTGCCAGCAGTACGGGACTAGTTGCGAACACCGGGGAGCTGTTTTTT CASSTGLVANTGELFF
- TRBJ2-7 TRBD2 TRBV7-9 TGTGCCAGCAGCCAAACGACTAGCGGGATTTCCTACGAGCAGTACTTC CASSQTTSGISYEQYF
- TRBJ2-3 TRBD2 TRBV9 TGTGCCAGCAGCACTAGCGGGAGGGCCCAAGATACGCAGTATTTT CASSTSGRAQDTQYF
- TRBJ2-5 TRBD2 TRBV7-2 TGTGCCAGCAGCTGGGGGACTAGCGCGGGTCCCCAGTACTTC CASSWGTSAGPQYF
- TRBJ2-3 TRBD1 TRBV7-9 TGTGCCAGCAGCTTAGCCCCCCCCCGGGACAGGGGGCCTGGTACGCAGTATTTT CASSLAPPRDRGPGTQYF
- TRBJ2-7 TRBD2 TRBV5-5 TGTGCCAGCAGCCAAGGGACTAGCGCCTACGAGCAGTACTTC CASSQGTSAYEQYF
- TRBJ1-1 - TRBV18 TGTGCCAGCTCGGCAGGGCCCACTGAAGCTTTCTTT CASSAGPTEAFF
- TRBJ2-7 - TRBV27 TGTGCCAGCAGCCGGGGGGCTGCCGAGCAGTACTTC CASSRGAAEQYF
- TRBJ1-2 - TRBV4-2 TGTGCCAGCAGCCAAGAAAGGACAGCAAGAACTAACTATGGCTACACCTTC CASSQERTARTNYGYTF
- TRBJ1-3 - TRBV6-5 TGTGCCAGCATCAACAGGGTTAGAAACACCATATATTTT CASINRVRNTIYF
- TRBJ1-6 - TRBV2 TGTGCCAGCAAGGGGACAAATAATTCACCCCTCCACTTT CASKGTNNSPLHF
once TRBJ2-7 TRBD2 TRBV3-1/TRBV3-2 TGTGCCAGCAGCCAAGTCCCTAGCGGGACCGAATACGAGCAGTACTTC CASSQVPSGTEYEQYF
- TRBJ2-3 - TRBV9 TGTGCCAGCAGCGCTCCTGTCTTAGATACGCAGTATTTT CASSAPVLDTQYF